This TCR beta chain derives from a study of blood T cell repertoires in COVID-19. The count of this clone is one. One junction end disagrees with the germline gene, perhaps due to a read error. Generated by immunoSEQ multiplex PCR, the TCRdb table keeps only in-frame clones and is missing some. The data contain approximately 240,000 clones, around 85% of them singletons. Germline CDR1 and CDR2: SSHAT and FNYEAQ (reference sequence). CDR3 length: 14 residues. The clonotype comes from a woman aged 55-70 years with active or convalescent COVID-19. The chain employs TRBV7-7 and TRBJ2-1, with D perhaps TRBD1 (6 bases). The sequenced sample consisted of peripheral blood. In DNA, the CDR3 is TGTGCTAGCAGCTTAGTGGGGGCAGTAAATGAGCAGTTCTTC. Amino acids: CASSLVGAVNEQFF.